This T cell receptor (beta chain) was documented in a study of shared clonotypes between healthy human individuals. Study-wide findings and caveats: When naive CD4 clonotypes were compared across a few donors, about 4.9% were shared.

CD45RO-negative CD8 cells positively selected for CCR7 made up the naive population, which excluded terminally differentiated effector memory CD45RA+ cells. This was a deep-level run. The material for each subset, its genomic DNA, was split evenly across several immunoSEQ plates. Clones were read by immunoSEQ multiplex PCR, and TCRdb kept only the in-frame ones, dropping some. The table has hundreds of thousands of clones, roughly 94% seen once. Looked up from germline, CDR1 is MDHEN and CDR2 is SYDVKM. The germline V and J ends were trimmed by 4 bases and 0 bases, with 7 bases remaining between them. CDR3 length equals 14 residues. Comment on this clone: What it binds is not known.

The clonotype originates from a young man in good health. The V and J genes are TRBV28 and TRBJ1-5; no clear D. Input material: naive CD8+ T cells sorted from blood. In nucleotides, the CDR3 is TGTGCCAGCAGTTCAGCTTATAGCAATCAGCCCCAGCATTTT. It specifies CASSSAYSNQPQHF.